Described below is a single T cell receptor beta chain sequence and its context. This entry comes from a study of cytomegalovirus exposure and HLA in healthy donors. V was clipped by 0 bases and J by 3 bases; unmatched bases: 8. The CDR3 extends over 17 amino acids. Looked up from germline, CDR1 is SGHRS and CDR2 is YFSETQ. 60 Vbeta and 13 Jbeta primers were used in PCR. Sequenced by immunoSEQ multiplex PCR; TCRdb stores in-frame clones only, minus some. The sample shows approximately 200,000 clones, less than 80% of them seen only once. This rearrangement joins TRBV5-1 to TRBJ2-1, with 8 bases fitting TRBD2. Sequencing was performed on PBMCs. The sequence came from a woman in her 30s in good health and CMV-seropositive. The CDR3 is CASSLEVGGAFYNEQFF. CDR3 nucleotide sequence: TGCGCCAGCAGCTTGGAGGTCGGGGGGGCTTTCTACAATGAGCAGTTCTTC. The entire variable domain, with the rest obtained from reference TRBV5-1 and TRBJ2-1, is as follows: KAGVTQTPRYLIKTRGQQVTLSCSPISGHRSVSWYQQTPGQGLQFLFEYFSETQRNKGNFPGRFSGRQFSNSRSEMNVSTLELGDSALYLCASSLEVGGAFYNEQFFGPGTRLTVL.